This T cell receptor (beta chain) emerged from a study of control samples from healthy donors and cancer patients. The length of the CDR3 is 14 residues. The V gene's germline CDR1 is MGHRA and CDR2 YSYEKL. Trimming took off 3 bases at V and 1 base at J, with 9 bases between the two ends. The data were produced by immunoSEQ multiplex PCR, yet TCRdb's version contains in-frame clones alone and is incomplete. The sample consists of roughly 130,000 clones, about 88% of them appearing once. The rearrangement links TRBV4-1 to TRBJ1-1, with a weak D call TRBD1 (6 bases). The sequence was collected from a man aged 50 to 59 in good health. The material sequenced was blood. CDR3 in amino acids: CASSHQQGNTEAFF. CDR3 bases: TGCGCCAGCAGCCACCAACAGGGGAACACTGAAGCTTTCTTT.